The clone carrying this TCR beta chain was observed many times. Its antigen is as yet unknown. CDR3 length: 17 amino acids. The junction had 9 bases not matched to a gene; V was cut back by 2 bases and J by 4 bases. Germline assignment: CDR1 SGDLS and CDR2 YYNGEE. This sample stems from a study of CD8 T cells in ankylosing spondylitis. Findings and limits, study-wide: Disease-linked clones displayed a CD8+ phenotype and appeared relatively rarely in peripheral blood. Reactive arthritis synovial fluid and blood previously showed some of these motif variants.

TCRdb redid the calling of the 5' RACE reads with MiXCR, one entry per CDR3 protein. The sample carries approximately 42,000 distinct CDR3 sequences, 3% to 4.5% recorded once. The sequence was obtained from a female donor with ankylosing spondylitis or in good health (not recorded which). This rearrangement joins TRBV9 to TRBJ2-1, with 10 nucleotides matching TRBD2. Sequencing input: blood, either unsorted or a sorted T cell fraction (not recorded which). The CDR3 DNA is TGTGCCAGCAGCGTGGGGGCTAGCGGGGGACGATACAATGAGCAGTTCTTC. Translation gives CASSVGASGGRYNEQFF. Full variable domain (rest looked up from reference TRBV9 and TRBJ2-1): DSGVTQTPKHLITATGQRVTLRCSPRSGDLSVYWYQQSLDQGLQFLIQYYNGEERAKGNILERFSAQQFPDLHSELNLSSLELGDSALYFCASSVGASGGRYNEQFFGPGTRLTVL.